This paragraph covers one T cell receptor (beta chain) sequence. Its antigen is still unknown. This sample was included in a study of cytomegalovirus exposure and HLA in healthy donors. The assay was immunoSEQ multiplex PCR, and TCRdb's table has in-frame clones only and misses some. The sample has more than 95,000 clones; about 85% are singletons. Germline loops: CDR1 MGHRA, CDR2 YSYEKL. Trimming pared 0 bases from V and 1 base from J, leaving 13 bases between. This CDR3 has 17 residues. Study-level points and caveats: Rare TCR sequences predominated, though certain public TCRs were found in many donors. 150 to 200 TCR beta chains were listed as cytomegalovirus-associated.

The sequence was collected from a man aged 18-30 years in good health and CMV-seropositive. V usage is TRBV4-1 and J usage is TRBJ1-5; a possible D gene is TRBD1 (6 bases). What was sequenced was PBMCs. Here the CDR3 DNA reads TGCGCCAGCAGCCAAGATGGGCAGGGGATGAGCAATCAGCCCCAGCATTTT. Translated, it gives CASSQDGQGMSNQPQHF.